This T cell receptor beta chain was sequenced for a study of blood T cell repertoires in COVID-19. In the study overall: There were acute and convalescent COVID-19 samples, and they came from the United States, Italy and Spain.

Per the study methods: Counts of nucleated cells, estimated from reference gene primer amplification, were obtained. The data were produced by immunoSEQ multiplex PCR, yet TCRdb's version contains in-frame clones alone and is incomplete. V and J calls and clone size are as listed in that table; D and trimming were resolved from the DNA. The data contain around 56,000 clones, about 90% of them singletons. The CDR3 sequence is 19 residues long. CDR1 and CDR2 from the germline V gene are SGHVS and FNYEAQ. After removal of 5 bases from V and 1 base from J, the junction contained 14 bases not matched to a gene.

The chain joins TRBV7-6 to TRBJ2-1; TRBD2 agrees at 10 bases. The TCR sequence derives from a human donor in a cohort sampled during active COVID-19. The specimen sequenced was peripheral blood. The CDR3 coding sequence is TGTGCCAGCAGCGTTGGCCGAAGCGGGGGGGGCCAGTCCTACAATGAGCAGTTCTTC. This translates into CASSVGRSGGGQSYNEQFF.